The present TCR beta chain was sequenced within a study of blood T cell repertoires in COVID-19. Study-wide context: Specimens from acute and convalescent COVID-19 originated in the United States, Italy and Spain. Sample material is recorded as cDNA or gDNA derived from T cells, B-cell-depleted T cells, or PBMCs.

This clone was counted between two and nine times. The CDR3 runs 16 residues. With 2 bases clipped from V and 5 bases from J, the junction kept 6 bases outside the gene matches. Germline V gene lookup returns CDR1 MNHNS and CDR2 SASEGT. Study processing details: Nucleated cell number was recorded as an estimate derived from reference gene primer amplification. TCRdb keeps only in-frame clones here, not all; method: immunoSEQ multiplex PCR. D and trimming come from the DNA, and the V and J calls and clone size come from that table. The sample has 110,000 or so clones, more than 75% seen once. The V call is TRBV6-1, the J call TRBJ1-3, with TRBD1 matching 10 bases. Sequencing input: peripheral blood. The receptor comes from a woman in her thirties or forties with acute or convalescent COVID-19. The CDR3 region is CASSEQTGGSRNTIYF. The CDR3, as DNA: TGTGCCAGCAGTGAACAGACAGGGGGCTCAAGAAACACCATATATTTT.